Sequencing of this T cell receptor (beta chain) was carried out in a study of radiotherapy plus CTLA-4 blockade in lung cancer. Study-wide findings and caveats: Researchers report tumor-derived TCR clones expanding in blood after radiotherapy plus ipilimumab.

Data came from immunoSEQ multiplex PCR; TCRdb stores just in-frame clones and leaves some out. The sample contains 75,000 to 100,000 clones, approximately 86% of which appear only once. Between the trimmed V and J ends, which lost 6 bases and 2 bases, there was a span of 5 bases. Germline loops: CDR1 MGHDK, CDR2 SYGVNS. The CDR3 is 12 amino acids. Turning to this clone: The antigen remains unidentified.

The clonotype was recovered from a human donor with non-small cell lung cancer that progressed on radiotherapy plus ipilimumab. The chain joins TRBV25-1 to TRBJ1-5, with D unresolved. The sequencing here drew on peripheral blood, taken from a patient treated with radiotherapy plus ipilimumab. The CDR3 loop reads CASSLGNQPQHF. The DNA for the CDR3 is TGTGCCAGCAGCCTTGGCAATCAGCCCCAGCATTTT.